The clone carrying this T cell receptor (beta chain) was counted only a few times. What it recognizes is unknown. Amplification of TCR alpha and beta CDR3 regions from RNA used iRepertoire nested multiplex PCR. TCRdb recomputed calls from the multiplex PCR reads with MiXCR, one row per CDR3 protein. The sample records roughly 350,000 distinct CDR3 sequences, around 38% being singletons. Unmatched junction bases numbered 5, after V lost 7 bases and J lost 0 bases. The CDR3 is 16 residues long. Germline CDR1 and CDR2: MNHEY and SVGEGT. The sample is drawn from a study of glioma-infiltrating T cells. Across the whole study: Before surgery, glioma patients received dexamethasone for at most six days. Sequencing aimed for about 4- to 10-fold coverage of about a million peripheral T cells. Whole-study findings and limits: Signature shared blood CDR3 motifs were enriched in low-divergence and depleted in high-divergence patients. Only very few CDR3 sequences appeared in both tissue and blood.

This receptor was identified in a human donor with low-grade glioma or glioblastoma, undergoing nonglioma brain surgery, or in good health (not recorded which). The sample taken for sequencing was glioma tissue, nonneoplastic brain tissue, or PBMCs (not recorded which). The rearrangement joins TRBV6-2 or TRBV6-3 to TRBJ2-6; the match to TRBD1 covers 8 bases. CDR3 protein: CASNFRGRSGANVLTF. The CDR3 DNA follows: TGTGCCAGCAACTTCAGGGGGCGCTCTGGGGCCAACGTCCTGACTTTC.